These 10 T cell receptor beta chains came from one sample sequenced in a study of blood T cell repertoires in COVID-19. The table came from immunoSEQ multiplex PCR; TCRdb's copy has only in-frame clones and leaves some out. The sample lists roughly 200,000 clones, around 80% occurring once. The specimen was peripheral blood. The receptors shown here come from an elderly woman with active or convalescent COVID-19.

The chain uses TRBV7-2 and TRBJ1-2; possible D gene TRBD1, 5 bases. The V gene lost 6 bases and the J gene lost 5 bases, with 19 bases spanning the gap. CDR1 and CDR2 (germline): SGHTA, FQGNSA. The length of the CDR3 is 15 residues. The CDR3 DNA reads TGTGCCAGCAGACAGGCAGAGCCCCTGGGGTATGGCTACACCTTC. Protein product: CASRQAEPLGYGYTF.

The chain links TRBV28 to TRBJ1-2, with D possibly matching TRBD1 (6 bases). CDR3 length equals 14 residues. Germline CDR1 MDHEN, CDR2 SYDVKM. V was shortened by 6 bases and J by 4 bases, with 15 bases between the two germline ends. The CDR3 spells CASRSRQDTYGYTF. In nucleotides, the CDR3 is TGTGCCAGCAGGTCAAGACAGGACACCTATGGCTACACCTTC.

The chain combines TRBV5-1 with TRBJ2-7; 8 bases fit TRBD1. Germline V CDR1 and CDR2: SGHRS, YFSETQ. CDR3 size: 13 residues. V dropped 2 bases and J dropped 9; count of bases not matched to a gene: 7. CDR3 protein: CASSLDGQGWQYF. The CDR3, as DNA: TGCGCCAGCAGCTTAGACGGACAGGGATGGCAGTACTTC.

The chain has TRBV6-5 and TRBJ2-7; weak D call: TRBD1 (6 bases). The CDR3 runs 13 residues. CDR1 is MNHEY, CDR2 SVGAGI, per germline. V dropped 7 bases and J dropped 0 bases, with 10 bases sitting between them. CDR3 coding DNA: TGTGCCAGCACCGACAGGCGCTCCTACGAGCAGTACTTC. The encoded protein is CASTDRRSYEQYF.

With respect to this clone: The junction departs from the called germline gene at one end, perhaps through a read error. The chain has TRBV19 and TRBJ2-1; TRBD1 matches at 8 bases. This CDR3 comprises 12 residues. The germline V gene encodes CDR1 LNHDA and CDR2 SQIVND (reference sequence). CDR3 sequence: CASSSGQGGLVF. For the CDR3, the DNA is TGTGCCAGTAGTAGCGGACAGGGTGGGTTGGTCTTC.

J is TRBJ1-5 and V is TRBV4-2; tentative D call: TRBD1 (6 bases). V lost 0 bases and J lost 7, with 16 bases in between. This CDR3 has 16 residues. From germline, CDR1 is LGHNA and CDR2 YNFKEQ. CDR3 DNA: TGTGCCAGCAGCCAAGATGTAACAGGGCATCCCCAGCCCCAGCATTTT. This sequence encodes CASSQDVTGHPQPQHF.

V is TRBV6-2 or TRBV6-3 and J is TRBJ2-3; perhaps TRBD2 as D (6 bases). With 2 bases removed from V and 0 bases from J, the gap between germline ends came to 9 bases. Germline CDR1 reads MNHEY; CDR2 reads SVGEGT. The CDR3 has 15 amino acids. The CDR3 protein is CASSYVGGSTDTQYF. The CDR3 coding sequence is TGTGCCAGCAGTTACGTGGGGGGAAGCACAGATACGCAGTATTTT.

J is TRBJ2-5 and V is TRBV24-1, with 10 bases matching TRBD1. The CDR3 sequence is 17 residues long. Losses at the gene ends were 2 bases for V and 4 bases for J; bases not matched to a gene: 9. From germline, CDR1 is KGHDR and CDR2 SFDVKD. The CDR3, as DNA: TGTGCCACCAGTGATTCTGTGGGTGGGGACAGGGGAGAGACCCAGTACTTC. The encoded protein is CATSDSVGGDRGETQYF.

Written as DNA, the CDR3 is TGCGCCAGCAATTCGGACAGGCCCACTGAAGCTTTCTTT. Amino acid sequence: CASNSDRPTEAFF. This chain links TRBV5-1 with TRBJ1-1, with 7 positions matching TRBD1. In germline, CDR1 is SGHRS, CDR2 YFSETQ. The CDR3 is 13 residues long. V lost 6 bases and J lost 4; bases outside the gene matches: 6.

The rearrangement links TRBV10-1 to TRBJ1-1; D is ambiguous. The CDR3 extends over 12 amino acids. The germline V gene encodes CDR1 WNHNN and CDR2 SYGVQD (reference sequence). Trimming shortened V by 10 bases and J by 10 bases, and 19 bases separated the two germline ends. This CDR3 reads CATRGLLIGAFF. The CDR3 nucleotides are TGCGCCACCCGTGGGCTGCTGATCGGAGCTTTCTTT.